Each of the 17 T cell receptor beta chains below was sequenced from the same sample in a study of shared clonotypes between healthy human individuals. This table comes from immunoSEQ multiplex PCR, and its TCRdb copy is limited to in-frame clones, with some not included. The sample lists about 2.4 million clones, more than 85% seen once, with approximately 0.35% in the top ten. Input material: naive CD4+ T cells from PBMCs. Subset here: CD45RA+ positively selected. These TCRs come from a man younger than 35 in good health. Some clones in this sample may be carry-over from other donors' samples.

V usage is TRBV28 and J usage is TRBJ1-2; D is undetermined. This CDR3 comprises 15 residues. Per germline, CDR1 MDHEN and CDR2 SYDVKM. V dropped 2 bases and J dropped 4 bases, with 14 bases sitting between them. DNA of the CDR3: TGTGCCAGCAGTTTACCTGCCTTTCAAGGCTATGGCTACACCTTC. Its protein product is CASSLPAFQGYGYTF.

The chain employs TRBV27 and TRBJ2-7, with a tentative D call TRBD2 (6 bases). V lost 3 bases to trimming and J lost 3 bases, with 15 bases between them. Germline V lookup: CDR1 MNHEY, CDR2 SMNVEV (reference sequence). The CDR3 extends over 15 amino acids. The DNA for the CDR3 is TGTGCCAGCAGTTTCCCAGGGACTCCCTTCTACGAGCAGTACTTC. Its protein product is CASSFPGTPFYEQYF.

CDR3 in DNA: TGTGCCAGCAGCTTAGTTCGGGCGGTTAACGAGCAGTACTTC. This sequence encodes CASSLVRAVNEQYF. V gene TRBV7-2 combines with J gene TRBJ2-7, with no clear D. Germline V gene sequence: CDR1 SGHTA, CDR2 FQGNSA. Trimming shortened V by 1 base and J by 5 bases, and 12 bases separated the two germline ends. The CDR3 is made up of 14 amino acids.

V and J are TRBV10-3 and TRBJ1-1; TRBD1 aligns across 8 bases. The germline V gene encodes CDR1 ENHRY and CDR2 SYGVKD. CDR3 length: 16 residues. The junction had 9 bases not matched to a gene; V was cut back by 6 bases and J by 0 bases. This CDR3 is CAISAPRQGLNTEAFF. The CDR3 coding sequence is TGTGCCATCAGCGCTCCCCGACAGGGGTTGAACACTGAAGCTTTCTTT.

The chain joins TRBV5-6 to TRBJ2-5; D tentatively fits TRBD1 or TRBD2 (5 bases each). CDR1 SGHDT and CDR2 YYEEEE come from the germline V gene. The V end lost 6 bases, the J end lost 1 base, and 16 bases lay between the germline ends. The CDR3 sequence is 15 residues long. CDR3 region: CASIFRGTFQETQYF. CDR3 bases: TGTGCCAGCATCTTTCGAGGGACCTTCCAAGAGACCCAGTACTTC.

The chain recombines TRBV28 with TRBJ1-1, with 7 bases matching TRBD1. This CDR3 has 17 residues. The germline V gene has CDR1 MDHEN and CDR2 SYDVKM. Germline trimming cut 2 bases from V and 5 bases from J; bases unmatched to any gene: 14. The CDR3, as DNA: TGTGCCAGCAGTTTAATAGGGTTAAGTAGGGGGCCTACTGAAGCTTTCTTT. Its translation is CASSLIGLSRGPTEAFF. Combining the CDR3 with reference TRBV28 and TRBJ1-1 gives the whole variable domain DVKVTQSSRYLVKRTGEKVFLECVQDMDHENMFWYRQDPGLGLRLIYFSYDVKMKEKGDIPEGYSVSREKKERFSLILESASTNQTSMYLCASSLIGLSRGPTEAFFGQGTRLTVV.

Regarding this clone: One end of the junction varies from germline; a read error may be responsible. V is TRBV7-9 and J is TRBJ2-2; TRBD2 agrees at 12 bases. From germline, CDR1 is SEHNR and CDR2 FQNEAQ (reference sequence). This CDR3 is built from 15 residues. Here the CDR3 DNA reads TGTGCCAGCAGCCTAGCGGGAGGGGTCACCGGGGAGCTGTTTTTT. The encoded protein is CASSLAGGVTGELFF.

This rearrangement joins TRBV7-2 to TRBJ2-2, with D possibly being TRBD2 (6 bases). V dropped 5 bases and J dropped 8 bases, with 18 bases sitting between them. The CDR3 covers 15 residues. Per the germline V gene, CDR1 is SGHTA and CDR2 is FQGNSA. This chain's CDR3 is CASSQAGLNNGELFF. The CDR3 DNA sequence: TGTGCCAGCAGCCAGGCAGGACTAAATAATGGGGAGCTGTTTTTT.

This chain links TRBV7-8 with TRBJ2-6, with D perhaps given as TRBD1 or TRBD2 (5 bases each). The CDR3 spans 20 residues. The V and J ends lost 5 bases and 3 bases respectively, with 26 bases between them. Per germline, CDR1 SGHVS and CDR2 FQNEAQ. The CDR3 sequence: CASSLNSRDPREYGANVLTF. The CDR3 DNA follows: TGTGCCAGCAGCCTCAACTCCCGGGACCCACGAGAGTATGGGGCCAACGTCCTGACTTTC.

The chain joins TRBV5-1 to TRBJ1-1, with D possibly matching TRBD1 (6 bases). This CDR3 region has 15 residues. V was cut by 4 bases and J by 3 bases, with 16 bases left in between. CDR1 and CDR2 from the germline V gene are SGHRS and YFSETQ. The CDR3 region is CASSRYRAGDTEAFF. The CDR3 nucleotides read TGCGCCAGCAGCCGTTACAGGGCGGGGGACACTGAAGCTTTCTTT.

The chain has TRBV28 and TRBJ2-7; perhaps TRBD2 as D (6 bases). Germline V gene sequence: CDR1 MDHEN, CDR2 SYDVKM. The CDR3 contains 13 residues. V was cut by 9 bases and J by 4 bases, with 16 bases left in between. CDR3 amino acids: CASLHGGGYEQYF. The CDR3 DNA reads as TGTGCCAGTCTGCATGGTGGGGGGTACGAGCAGTACTTC. Using reference TRBV28 and TRBJ2-7 for the parts outside the CDR3, the full variable domain is DVKVTQSSRYLVKRTGEKVFLECVQDMDHENMFWYRQDPGLGLRLIYFSYDVKMKEKGDIPEGYSVSREKKERFSLILESASTNQTSMYLCASLHGGGYEQYFGPGTRLTVT.

This CDR3 reads CASSLRGRGLAAYEQYF. In nucleotides, the CDR3 is TGTGCCAGCAGCTTACGCGGGCGGGGGCTAGCGGCTTACGAGCAGTACTTC. The chain has TRBV11-2 and TRBJ2-7, with a weak D call TRBD2 (7 bases). There are 17 residues in the CDR3. V was cut by 2 bases and J by 4 bases, with 21 bases left in between. Germline loops: CDR1 SGHAT, CDR2 FQNNGV.

This rearrangement joins TRBV5-8 to TRBJ2-5; D remains ambiguous. Trimming left V 0 bases short and J 1 base short, with 13 bases between. CDR3 length: 16 amino acids. Per germline, CDR1 SGHTS and CDR2 YDEGEE. The CDR3 DNA reads TGTGCCAGCAGCTTGGGATCAAATGTGGGCCAAGAGACCCAGTACTTC. Its protein product is CASSLGSNVGQETQYF.

The chain employs TRBV5-1 and TRBJ2-1, with 11 bases aligning to TRBD2. Germline V gene sequence: CDR1 SGHRS, CDR2 YFSETQ. CDR3 length equals 19 residues. V shed 1 base and J 7 bases; nucleotides not matched to a gene: 16. The CDR3 protein is CASSLSTSGTLGTRNEQFF. CDR3 bases: TGCGCCAGCAGCTTGTCGACTAGCGGGACACTGGGGACGAGGAATGAGCAGTTCTTC.

V usage is TRBV7-2 and J usage is TRBJ1-4; tentative D call: TRBD1 (5 bases). The CDR3 loop spans 15 amino acids. Germline CDR1 reads SGHTA; CDR2 reads FQGNSA. V shed 4 bases and J shed 8 bases, with 17 bases lying between them. The CDR3 coding sequence is TGTGCCAGCAGCTACGGTGGCAGGGAGAGGGAAAAACTGTTTTTT. It specifies CASSYGGREREKLFF. The full variable domain, in which reference TRBV7-2 and TRBJ1-4 provide the parts outside the CDR3, is GAGVSQSPSNKVTEKGKDVELRCDPISGHTALYWYRQSLGQGLEFLIYFQGNSAPDKSGLPSDRFSAERTGGSVSTLTIQRTQQEDSAVYLCASSYGGREREKLFFGSGTQLSVL.

This clone was detected once. This CDR3 is also generated by other DNA sequences in the sample. J is TRBJ2-5 and V is TRBV7-9; TRBD1 is a possible D gene (6 bases). V was shortened by 0 bases and J by 1 base, with 9 bases between the two germline ends. Germline-derived CDR1 and CDR2 are SEHNR and FQNEAQ (reference sequence). There are 15 residues in the CDR3. The chain's CDR3 is CASSLALTGQETQYF. Here the CDR3 DNA reads TGTGCCAGCAGCTTAGCGCTGACAGGCCAAGAGACCCAGTACTTC.

This chain links TRBV2 with TRBJ2-3; 16 positions agree with TRBD2. J gave up 1 base and V 6 bases, and 4 bases lay outside the gene matches. The length of the CDR3 is 17 residues. Per germline, CDR1 SNHLY and CDR2 FYNNEI. In DNA, the CDR3 is TGTGCCAGCAGGGGAGGGACTAGCGGGAGGGGCACAGATACGCAGTATTTT. This sequence encodes CASRGGTSGRGTDTQYF.